What follows are 14 T cell receptor beta chains derived from one specimen sequenced in a study of cytomegalovirus exposure and HLA in healthy donors. PCR primers comprised 60 Vbeta and 13 Jbeta primers. TCRdb's copy holds only in-frame clones and misses some; the assay was immunoSEQ multiplex PCR. The table records about 130,000 clones, roughly 68% of them present only once. The sample was PBMCs. Every receptor here comes from a woman aged 45-65 years in good health and CMV-seropositive.

The chain links TRBV7-2 to TRBJ2-3; 9 bases match TRBD2. The CDR3 sequence is 15 residues long. CDR1 is SGHTA, CDR2 FQGNSA, per germline. The V segment lost 5 bases and the J segment 8 bases; nucleotides outside the gene matches: 11. This CDR3 is CASSETGLAGGTQYF. The CDR3 region has the DNA TGTGCCAGCAGCGAGACGGGACTAGCAGGCGGTACGCAGTATTTT.

The V call is TRBV29-1, the J call TRBJ2-1, with 15 bases aligning to TRBD2. The length of the CDR3 is 16 residues. Per germline, CDR1 SQVTM and CDR2 ANQGSEA. Unmatched junction bases numbered 4, after V lost 3 bases and J lost 4 bases. CDR3 region: CSVEGGTSGGYNEQFF. The CDR3 DNA is TGCAGCGTTGAGGGGGGGACTAGCGGGGGGTACAATGAGCAGTTCTTC.

The V gene is TRBV18, the J gene TRBJ2-1, with 7 bases fitting TRBD1. This CDR3 contains 15 residues. The V and J ends lost 6 bases and 5 bases, in that order; junction bases with no gene match: 10. Germline V gene lookup returns CDR1 KGHSH and CDR2 LQKENI. The CDR3 sequence: CASSPTGAPNNEQFF. CDR3 nucleotides: TGTGCCAGCTCCCCAACAGGGGCGCCCAACAATGAGCAGTTCTTC.

The chain joins TRBV5-6 to TRBJ2-7, with D possibly TRBD1 on 6 matching bases. CDR1 is SGHDT and CDR2 is YYEEEE in the germline V gene. Trimming removed 4 bases at V and 0 bases at J, with 14 bases between. CDR3 size: 15 residues. The CDR3 bases are TGTGCCAGCAGCCAAGGGACATATTCCTCCTACGAGCAGTACTTC. This gives the protein CASSQGTYSSYEQYF.

The table lists this clone with a few counts. The chain links TRBV4-1 to TRBJ1-6; D is perhaps TRBD1 (5 bases). Trimming took 0 bases from V and 0 from J, leaving 12 bases between them. CDR3 size: 18 residues. From germline, CDR1 is MGHRA and CDR2 YSYEKL. The CDR3 spells CASSQDAAGISYNSPLHF. The CDR3 DNA is TGCGCCAGCAGCCAAGATGCGGCAGGGATCTCCTATAATTCACCCCTCCACTTT.

The sample holds a few counts of this clone. The genes are TRBV5-1 and TRBJ2-1; 7 bases agree with TRBD1. Germline CDR1 SGHRS, CDR2 YFSETQ. The CDR3 contains 15 residues. The V and J ends lost 3 bases and 0 bases, in that order; junction bases with no gene match: 3. The CDR3 reads CASSSTGDSYNEQFF. The CDR3 DNA is TGCGCCAGCAGCTCTACAGGGGACTCCTACAATGAGCAGTTCTTC.

The chain uses TRBV7-8 and TRBJ2-2; perhaps TRBD1 as D (5 bases). This CDR3 has 16 amino acids. Germline lookup yields CDR1 SGHVS and CDR2 FQNEAQ. The V end was cut by 1 base, the J end by 0 bases, with 9 bases between. The CDR3 sequence is CASSLEGYANTGELFF. The DNA of the CDR3 is TGTGCCAGCAGCTTAGAGGGGTACGCGAACACCGGGGAGCTGTTTTTT. Full variable domain (rest looked up from reference TRBV7-8 and TRBJ2-2): GAGVSQSPRYKVAKRGQDVALRCDPISGHVSLFWYQQALGQGPEFLTYFQNEAQLDKSGLPSDRFFAERPEGSVSTLKIQRTQQEDSAVYLCASSLEGYANTGELFFGEGSRLTVL.

This chain joins TRBV5-6 and TRBJ1-4; the match to TRBD1 covers 9 bases. V dropped 0 bases and J dropped 7; count of bases not matched to a gene: 4. From germline, CDR1 is SGHDT and CDR2 YYEEEE. The CDR3 spans 15 residues. The CDR3 DNA sequence: TGTGCCAGCAGCTTGGGTACAGGGGGCGTTGAAAAACTGTTTTTT. Protein: CASSLGTGGVEKLFF.

V gene TRBV9 combines with J gene TRBJ2-3, with a possible D match to TRBD2 (7 bases). The length of the CDR3 is 17 residues. CDR1 and CDR2 (germline): SGDLS, YYNGEE. Trimming stripped 4 bases from V and 6 bases from J, with 24 bases between. CDR3 DNA: TGTGCCAGCAGCCCCGGGGCCGGCCGGGGGGCCCTGGATACGCAGTATTTT. This sequence encodes CASSPGAGRGALDTQYF.

The chain employs TRBV15 and TRBJ2-5; 7 nucleotides agree with TRBD1. The trim removed 0 bases at V and 3 bases at J, leaving 4 bases unmatched. Germline CDR1 is LNHNV and CDR2 is YYDKDF (reference sequence). The CDR3 totals 15 residues. Here the CDR3 DNA reads TGTGCCACCAGCAGAGATGGACAGGCGAAAGAGACCCAGTACTTC. It yields the protein CATSRDGQAKETQYF.

This clone occurred a few times. This chain links TRBV27 with TRBJ1-2; D gene ambiguous. Deletions cut 4 bases from V and 2 bases from J, with 8 bases between. The CDR3 sequence is 13 residues long. The germline CDR1 and CDR2 sequences are MNHEY and SMNVEV (reference sequence). The DNA for the CDR3 is TGTGCCAGCAGTTCCCACAGAAACTATGGCTACACCTTC. This gives the protein CASSSHRNYGYTF.

In the case of this clone: The junction does not match germline at one end; this may be a read error. V and J are TRBV7-9 and TRBJ1-6; D is uncertain. The CDR3 loop spans 17 amino acids. Per the germline V gene, CDR1 is SEHNR and CDR2 is FQNEAQ (reference sequence). This chain's CDR3 is CSSSPLTLSSYNSPLHF. CDR3 sequence (DNA): TGTTCCAGCAGCCCCTTGACACTGAGCTCCTATAATTCACCCCTCCACTTT.

This clone was counted only a few times. J is TRBJ1-5 and V is TRBV19; D gene unclear. The CDR3 runs 14 residues. The V and J ends lost 1 base and 9 bases respectively, with 13 bases between them. CDR1 and CDR2 from the germline V gene are LNHDA and SQIVND (reference sequence). The CDR3 region is CASSIGTPTPPQHF. DNA of the CDR3: TGTGCCAGTAGTATAGGTACTCCAACCCCGCCCCAGCATTTT.

The chain links TRBV12-5 to TRBJ1-3, with 8 bases lining up with TRBD1. V lost 4 bases, J lost 0 bases, and 17 bases stayed unmatched. The CDR3 length is 20 residues. Germline CDR1 is LGHNT and CDR2 is FRNRAP. The DNA of the CDR3 is TGTGCTAGTGGTTCCCGAGTCGGGGCAGGGGGCTTCAACTCTGGAAACACCATATATTTT. Its protein is CASGSRVGAGGFNSGNTIYF. Based on the CDR3 plus reference TRBV12-5 and TRBJ1-3, the full variable domain is DARVTQTPRHKVTEMGQEVTMRCQPILGHNTVFWYRQTMMQGLELLAYFRNRAPLDDSGMPKDRFSAEMPDATLATLKIQPSEPRDSAVYFCASGSRVGAGGFNSGNTIYFGEGSWLTVV.